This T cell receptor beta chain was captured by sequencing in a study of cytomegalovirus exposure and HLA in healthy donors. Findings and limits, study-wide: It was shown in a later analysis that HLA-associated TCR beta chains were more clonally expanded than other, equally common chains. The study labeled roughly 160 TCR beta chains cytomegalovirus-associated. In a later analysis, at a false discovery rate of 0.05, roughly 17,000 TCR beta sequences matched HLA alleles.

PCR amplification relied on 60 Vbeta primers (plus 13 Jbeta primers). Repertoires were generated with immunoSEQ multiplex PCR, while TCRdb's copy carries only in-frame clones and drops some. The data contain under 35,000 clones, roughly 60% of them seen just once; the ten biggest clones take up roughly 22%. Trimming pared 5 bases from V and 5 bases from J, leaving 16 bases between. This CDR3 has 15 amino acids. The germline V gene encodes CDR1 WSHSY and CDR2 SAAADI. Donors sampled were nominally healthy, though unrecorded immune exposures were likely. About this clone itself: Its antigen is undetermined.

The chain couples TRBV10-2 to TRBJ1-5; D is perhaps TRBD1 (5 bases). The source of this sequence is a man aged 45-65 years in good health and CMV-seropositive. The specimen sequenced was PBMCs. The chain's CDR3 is CASSTGGSTDQPQHF. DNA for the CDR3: TGCGCCAGCAGTACCGGGGGAAGTACGGATCAGCCCCAGCATTTT.